This entry lists 21 T cell receptor beta chains sequenced from one sample in a study of identical twins. TCRdb called the 5' RACE reads again in MiXCR, with one record for every CDR3 protein. The sample contains about 890,000 distinct CDR3 sequences, approximately 13% of which appear only once. These data were likewise used in another study, on yellow fever vaccine responses in identical twins.

Material: PBMCs. These receptors came from a woman aged 18-35 years in good health.

J is TRBJ2-5 and V is TRBV25-1; TRBD2 is a possible D gene (6 bases). Trimming took off 6 bases at V and 4 bases at J, with 12 bases between the two ends. CDR1 MGHDK and CDR2 SYGVNS come from the germline V gene. This CDR3 spans 13 amino acids. CDR3 protein: CASRYTSLETQYF. The CDR3 region has the DNA TGTGCCAGCAGATATACTAGCTTAGAGACCCAGTACTTC.

This clonotype was detected a few times. The junction and the germline gene differ at one end; a read error may be behind it. J is TRBJ1-1 and V is TRBV12-3 or TRBV12-4; D may be TRBD1 (6 bases). The CDR3 length is 15 residues. The chain's CDR3 is CSSSQRHTGITEAFF. As DNA, the CDR3 is TGTTCCAGCAGTCAACGCCATACAGGGATCACTGAAGCTTTCTTT.

This clonotype was seen more than once but under ten times. The CDR3 nucleotides read TGTGCCAGCAGCCATACGCTAGCGGGAGGACTCCCCTACGAGCAGTACTTC. This sequence encodes CASSHTLAGGLPYEQYF. V gene TRBV12-3 or TRBV12-4 combines with J gene TRBJ2-7; 11 bases match TRBD2. The CDR3 contains 17 residues. With 6 bases clipped from V and 2 bases from J, the junction kept 12 bases outside the gene matches.

This clonotype was observed many times. The chain carries TRBV10-2 and TRBJ1-6; no reliable D call. Germline lookup yields CDR1 WSHSY and CDR2 SAAADI. V was pared by 2 bases and J by 6 bases, with 5 bases between. CDR3 size: 13 residues. In nucleotides, the CDR3 is TGCGCCAGCAGTGAGAATTCTAATTCACCCCTCCACTTT. This translates into CASSENSNSPLHF.

There are many counts of this clonotype. The chain recombines TRBV3-1 with TRBJ2-2, with D possibly matching TRBD1 (5 bases). Deletions cut 3 bases from V and 1 base from J, with 15 bases between. Germline CDR1 and CDR2: LGHDT and YNNKEL (reference sequence). This CDR3 region has 17 residues. In nucleotides, the CDR3 is TGTGCCAGCAGCCAGCTACGACAGACAAAGAACACCGGGGAGCTGTTTTTT. Translating it yields CASSQLRQTKNTGELFF.

This clonotype was seen a few times. The CDR3 bases are TGTGCCAGCAGCTTATCCGGGGGACAGGGAACAAATGAGCAGTTCTTC. Translated: CASSLSGGQGTNEQFF. This chain uses TRBV7-6 with TRBJ2-1; 9 nucleotides agree with TRBD1. CDR1 SGHVS and CDR2 FNYEAQ come from the germline V gene. J gave up 7 bases and V 2 bases, and 9 bases lay outside the gene matches. CDR3 length equals 16 residues.

This clonotype was seen a few times. The chain uses TRBV3-1 and TRBJ1-2, with TRBD1 matching over 7 bases. Germline V gene lookup returns CDR1 LGHDT and CDR2 YNNKEL (reference sequence). The CDR3 runs to 14 residues. Trimming at V came to 1 base and at J to 6 bases, leaving 5 bases not matched to a gene. This chain's CDR3 is CASSQAGGKNGYTF. CDR3 in DNA: TGTGCCAGCAGCCAAGCAGGGGGGAAGAATGGCTACACCTTC.

The chain has TRBV6-2 or TRBV6-3 and TRBJ2-1; 8 bases fit TRBD2. The CDR3 spans 17 residues. Germline CDR1 reads MNHEY; CDR2 reads SVGEGT. J was trimmed by 4 bases and V by 6 bases; bases with no gene match: 14. DNA of the CDR3: TGTGCCAGCAGCCCCATACCGGCTAGCGGGCGATACAATGAGCAGTTCTTC. Amino acid sequence: CASSPIPASGRYNEQFF.

This clonotype was seen a handful of times. The chain employs TRBV6-1 and TRBJ2-3; unclear D gene. V dropped 1 base and J dropped 2 bases, with 13 bases sitting between them. The germline CDR1 and CDR2 sequences are MNHNS and SASEGT. The CDR3 length is 16 residues. The DNA for the CDR3 is TGTGCCAGCAGTGAAGTATGGCTAGACCCCACAGATACGCAGTATTTT. Amino acid sequence: CASSEVWLDPTDTQYF.

This clonotype was observed a few times. The rearrangement uses TRBV27 and TRBJ2-1; D gene ambiguous. Germline CDR1 is MNHEY and CDR2 is SMNVEV (reference sequence). The CDR3 has 14 amino acids. With 3 bases removed from V and 8 bases from J, the gap between germline ends came to 14 bases. The chain's CDR3 is CASSFGQRGYEQFF. DNA for the CDR3: TGTGCCAGCAGTTTCGGTCAGCGCGGATATGAGCAGTTCTTC.

Many counts were recorded for this clonotype. This chain connects TRBV20-1 to TRBJ2-5; TRBD2 aligns across 12 bases. CDR3 size: 16 residues. Germline CDR1 DFQATT, CDR2 SNEGSKA (reference sequence). V lost 4 bases, J lost 5 bases, and 11 bases stayed unmatched. The CDR3 loop is CSANPASGGVRETQYF. The CDR3 coding sequence is TGCAGTGCTAACCCGGCTAGCGGGGGGGTGAGGGAGACCCAGTACTTC.

This clonotype was counted only a few times. This sequence joins TRBV11-2 and TRBJ2-2; maybe TRBD1 (6 bases). Germline V lookup: CDR1 SGHAT, CDR2 FQNNGV. The CDR3 totals 16 residues. The ends were cut back, 4 bases at V and 0 bases at J, with 12 bases in the middle. The CDR3 bases are TGTGCCAGCAGCTGGAGGACAGACGCGAACACCGGGGAGCTGTTTTTT. Its protein is CASSWRTDANTGELFF.

This clonotype has only a few counts. V usage is TRBV28 and J usage is TRBJ2-7; D is possibly TRBD2 (7 bases). The V gene's germline CDR1 is MDHEN and CDR2 SYDVKM. V lost 2 bases, J lost 4 bases, and 12 bases lay in between. The CDR3 consists of 14 residues. DNA for the CDR3: TGTGCCAGCAGTTTAGCGGGGAGGGGGTACGAGCAGTACGTC. This codes for CASSLAGRGYEQYV.

This clonotype was recorded a few times. The genes are TRBV4-1 and TRBJ1-2; D is possibly TRBD1 (6 bases). V shed 2 bases and J shed 8 bases, with 18 bases lying between them. CDR1 and CDR2 from the germline V gene are MGHRA and YSYEKL. The CDR3 is made up of 15 amino acids. Here the CDR3 reads CASSQKGTGLWGYTF. DNA for the CDR3: TGCGCCAGCAGCCAAAAGGGAACAGGGTTGTGGGGCTACACCTTC.

V usage is TRBV28 and J usage is TRBJ1-4; 7 bases line up with TRBD1. With 6 bases clipped from V and 3 bases from J, the junction kept 7 bases outside the gene matches. The CDR3 has 15 amino acids. Germline CDR1 and CDR2: MDHEN and SYDVKM. CDR3 sequence: CASSLDRDANEKLFF. For the CDR3, the DNA is TGTGCCAGCAGCCTAGACAGGGATGCTAATGAAAAACTGTTTTTT.

The V gene is TRBV29-1, the J gene TRBJ2-1, with 11 nucleotides matching TRBD2. With V trimmed by 4 bases and J by 9 bases, 11 bases remained unmatched. The CDR3 spans 15 residues. Germline lookup yields CDR1 SQVTM and CDR2 ANQGSEA. In DNA, the CDR3 is TGCAGCGTTGCCGTGACTAGCGGGAAGGCCACTGAGCAGTTCTTC. As protein: CSVAVTSGKATEQFF.

The genes are TRBV7-3 and TRBJ1-6; D perhaps matches TRBD1 (5 bases). There are 14 residues in the CDR3. Germline V gene sequence: CDR1 SGHTA, CDR2 FQGTGA. Trimming stripped 0 bases from V and 7 bases from J, with 7 bases between. Here the CDR3 reads CASSLTPGNSPLHF. For the CDR3, the DNA is TGTGCCAGCAGCTTAACCCCAGGGAATTCACCCCTCCACTTT.

Ten or more counts support this clonotype. The chain employs TRBV7-9 and TRBJ2-5; 8 bases are shared with TRBD1. CDR1 and CDR2 (germline): SEHNR, FQNEAQ (reference sequence). V lost 6 bases to trimming and J lost 2 bases; unmatched junction nucleotides: 5. This CDR3 spans 14 amino acids. The CDR3 nucleotides read TGTGCCAGCAGGCCAACAGGGGGTCAAGAGACCCAGTACTTC. Its translation: CASRPTGGQETQYF.

The chain recombines TRBV14 with TRBJ2-1; 11 nucleotides align to TRBD2. J was trimmed by 4 bases and V by 4 bases; bases with no gene match: 12. This CDR3 contains 18 residues. Germline CDR1 and CDR2: SGHDN and FVKESK. The DNA of the CDR3 is TGTGCCAGCAGCCGCGGACTAGCGGGCTACTCTTTTTACAATGAGCAGTTCTTC. Its protein is CASSRGLAGYSFYNEQFF.

This clonotype was seen a handful of times. This chain joins TRBV10-1 and TRBJ1-6; D uncertain. Germline lookup yields CDR1 WNHNN and CDR2 SYGVQD (reference sequence). The CDR3 runs to 10 residues. V dropped 8 bases and J dropped 15 bases, with 11 bases sitting between them. In DNA form, the CDR3 reads TGCGCCAGCGTTGGTATTCACCTCCACTTT. Its translation: CASVGIHLHF.

There are a few counts of this clonotype. The rearrangement uses TRBV29-1 and TRBJ2-2; D remains unclear. Deletions cut 6 bases from V and 3 bases from J, with 14 bases between. This CDR3 comprises 14 residues. The germline V gene has CDR1 SQVTM and CDR2 ANQGSEA. CDR3 in DNA: TGCAGCGTAATATCCGGACGCGACACCGGGGAGCTGTTTTTT. Translating it yields CSVISGRDTGELFF.